These T cell receptor beta chains were read from a single sample in a study of beta chain features in type 1 diabetes. The protocol was immunoSEQ multiplex PCR, while the TCRdb copy is restricted to in-frame clones and leaves out a portion. The sample includes around 690,000 clones, around an eighth seen only once; the top ten take more than 0.095%. The sequencing sample was made of naive CD4+ T cells from blood. Receptor source: a man aged 25 to 40 with type 1 diabetes. The CDR3 runs from the conserved cysteine through the conserved F or W. The D gene is left open where the match is weak. For some rows the clone size is stated as once, few or many, or as a class when expanded; others skip it.

v_call,d_call,clone_size,j_call,cdr3_nt,cdr3_aa
TRBV11-2,.,.,TRBJ2-2,TGTGCCACCCGAGTGGCAGCTAACACCGGGGAGCTGTTTTTT,CATRVAANTGELFF
TRBV29-1,.,few,TRBJ2-2,TGCAGCGTTCCCCAGTCCCGGGGTTTGAACACCGGGGAGCTGTTTTTT,CSVPQSRGLNTGELFF
TRBV27,TRBD2,few,TRBJ2-3,TGTGCCAGCAGGAGGGGGACTAGCGGTAGCACAGATACGCAGTATTTT,CASRRGTSGSTDTQYF
TRBV13,.,.,TRBJ1-1,TGTGCCAGCAGCCTTAGGAGGAGCCCACTGGAAGCTTTCTTT,CASSLRRSPLEAFF
TRBV7-8,TRBD1,few,TRBJ2-3,TGTGCCAGCACCTGGCGGGACAGGGGCCCAGATACGCAGTATTTT,CASTWRDRGPDTQYF
TRBV9,.,.,TRBJ1-3,TGTGCCAGCAGCGTAGAACCAGGGAAAGGAAACACCATATATTTT,CASSVEPGKGNTIYF
TRBV9,.,few,TRBJ2-2,TGTGCCAGCAGCGTATTGGGAACCGGGGAGCTGTTTTTT,CASSVLGTGELFF
TRBV7-9,.,.,TRBJ1-1,TGTGCCAGCAGCTTAGAGGCGGACACTGAAGCTTTCTTT,CASSLEADTEAFF
TRBV7-2,.,.,TRBJ2-7,TGTGCCAGCAGCCCAGCAGCGGGCAACTACGAGCAGTACTTC,CASSPAAGNYEQYF
TRBV7-2,.,.,TRBJ2-3,TGTGCCAGCAGCTCAAAACGGATCGGGGGTGGTACAGATACGCAGTATTTT,CASSSKRIGGGTDTQYF
TRBV10-3,.,.,TRBJ1-5,TGTGCCATCAGTCAGGGAGGCGGCAATCAGCCCCAGCATTTT,CAISQGGGNQPQHF
TRBV11-2,.,.,TRBJ1-4,TGTGCCAGCAGCTTAATAGGTGAAAAACTGTTTTTT,CASSLIGEKLFF
TRBV7-9,.,.,TRBJ1-1,TGTGCCAGCAGCTCTCTGGCAGTGAACACTGAAGCTTTCTTT,CASSSLAVNTEAFF
TRBV7-2,.,.,TRBJ1-3,TGTGCCAGCAGCTTAAGAGCCTCCCGCTCTGGAAACACCATATATTTT,CASSLRASRSGNTIYF
TRBV27,TRBD1,.,TRBJ2-7,TGTGCCAGCAGTTTTCGGGACAGGGCCTACGAGCAGTACTTC,CASSFRDRAYEQYF
TRBV29-1,TRBD1,.,TRBJ2-1,TGCAGCGCCGTGAGACAGGGGGGAACCTACAATGAGCAGTTCTTC,CSAVRQGGTYNEQFF
TRBV29-1,TRBD2,.,TRBJ2-7,TGCAGCACAACCATTAGCGGGGGCGAGCAGTACTTC,CSTTISGGEQYF
TRBV2,.,.,TRBJ2-6,TGTGCCAGCAGTGACTTTGGGGCCAACGTCCTGACTTTC,CASSDFGANVLTF
TRBV5-4,TRBD2,few,TRBJ2-5,TGTGCCAGCAGCTGGGAGGGGGAGACCCAGTACTTC,CASSWEGETQYF
TRBV21-1,.,.,TRBJ1-2,TGTGCCCCAGGGGCCTATTCAGGAGATGGCTACACCTTC,CAPGAYSGDGYTF
TRBV7-2,.,few,TRBJ1-4,TGTGCCAGCAGCCCGAGAGGACAGAGCACAACTAATGAAAAACTGTTTTTT,CASSPRGQSTTNEKLFF
TRBV4-1,.,.,TRBJ2-2,TGCGCCAGCAGCAATCGACTGGAGGAATTTGACAACACCGGGGAGCTGTTTTTT,CASSNRLEEFDNTGELFF
TRBV7-9,TRBD2,.,TRBJ2-1,TGTGCCAGCAGACCCGGGGGGTACGGTGAGCAGTTCTTC,CASRPGGYGEQFF
TRBV30,TRBD1,.,TRBJ1-3,TGTGCCTGGGGACAGGGGGCGTCCGGAAACACCATATATTTT,CAWGQGASGNTIYF
TRBV7-2,TRBD1,.,TRBJ2-7,TGTGCCAGCAGCCCAGTGGACAGGGCGCCAGAGCAGTACTTC,CASSPVDRAPEQYF
TRBV25-1,TRBD1,.,TRBJ2-7,TGTGCCAGCAGTGAGGGGACAGGACCTACCGACGAGCAGTACTTC,CASSEGTGPTDEQYF
TRBV7-2,TRBD2,.,TRBJ2-1,TGTGCCAGCAGTTTAGCGGGGGGCCTCGGTGGTGAGCAGTTCTTC,CASSLAGGLGGEQFF
TRBV28,.,.,TRBJ1-2,TGTGCCAGCAGTCCTGGGACCCCCTTATATGGCTACACCTTC,CASSPGTPLYGYTF
TRBV10-3,TRBD1,.,TRBJ1-6,TGTGCCATCAGTGCCACACAGGGGGCAGCTAATTCACCCCTCCACTTT,CAISATQGAANSPLHF
TRBV27,TRBD1,few,TRBJ2-2,TGTGCCAGCAGTTTTCGGCAGGGGGTTACCGGGGAGCTGTTTTTT,CASSFRQGVTGELFF
TRBV25-1,TRBD2,few,TRBJ2-1,TGTGCCAGCAGTGAGGGACTAGCGGGGGGGAAGCAGTTCTTC,CASSEGLAGGKQFF
TRBV30,.,.,TRBJ1-4,TGTGCCTGGAGTTGGGTGGAAGGGAACGAAAAACTGTTTTTT,CAWSWVEGNEKLFF
TRBV7-9,TRBD1,few,TRBJ1-2,TGTGCCAGCAGCTTGGACAGGGGCGGTAGAGGCTACACCTTC,CASSLDRGGRGYTF
TRBV5-4,TRBD1,.,TRBJ1-2,TGTGCCAGCAGCAGGGACAGGGGAGATGGCTACACCTTC,CASSRDRGDGYTF
TRBV6-5,TRBD1,.,TRBJ2-4,TGTGCCAGCGGGACAGGGACCTTCGGCATTCAGTACTTC,CASGTGTFGIQYF
TRBV7-9,.,.,TRBJ1-3,TGTGCCAGCAGCCTCGAAGCTGGAAACACCATATATTTT,CASSLEAGNTIYF
TRBV30,.,.,TRBJ2-5,TGTGCCTGGAGTGTCTCCCGGACGGATGCTCGGGAGACCCAGTACTTC,CAWSVSRTDARETQYF
TRBV29-1,.,.,TRBJ2-3,TGCAGCGTTGAATACCGTTCGGGGGGCTCTAGCACAGATACGCAGTATTTT,CSVEYRSGGSSTDTQYF
TRBV30,.,.,TRBJ1-2,TGTGCCTGGAGTGTTCAGAATAACTATGGCTACACCTTC,CAWSVQNNYGYTF
TRBV7-2,TRBD1,few,TRBJ1-2,TGTGCCAGCAGCTGGGACAGGGGATATGGCTACACCTTC,CASSWDRGYGYTF
TRBV6-5,.,few,TRBJ2-7,TGTGCCAGCAATGGGGGCGGGGGTGCTATGAGGGAGCAGTACTTC,CASNGGGGAMREQYF
TRBV7-2,.,.,TRBJ2-5,TGTGCCAGCAGCTTAAGGTGGGGGGCCATGGAGACCCAGTACTTC,CASSLRWGAMETQYF
TRBV4-3,.,.,TRBJ2-3,TGCGCCAGCAGCCAAGATTTCCGAATTGATACGCAGTATTTT,CASSQDFRIDTQYF
TRBV9,TRBD2,once,TRBJ2-3,TGTGCCAGCAGCCCCCAGAGCGGGGGGTTACGCACAGATACGCAGTATTTT,CASSPQSGGLRTDTQYF
TRBV20-1,.,.,TRBJ2-1,TGCAGTGGATTGGGGAATGAGCAGTTCTTC,CSGLGNEQFF
TRBV10-3,.,few,TRBJ2-7,TGTGCCATCCAACCCCCTCAGTCCTACGAGCAGTACTTC,CAIQPPQSYEQYF
TRBV7-9,.,.,TRBJ2-1,TGTGCCAGCAGCTTAAACCCATCCGTCCCTACTGAGCAGTTCTTC,CASSLNPSVPTEQFF
TRBV7-9,.,few,TRBJ2-2,TGTGCCAGCAGCTCATACACCGGGGAGCTGTTTTTT,CASSSYTGELFF
TRBV11-2,.,.,TRBJ2-5,TGTGCCAGCAGCTTTCAGTCGAGCACAGAGACCCAGTACTTC,CASSFQSSTETQYF
TRBV7-2,TRBD1,.,TRBJ2-5,TGTGCCAGCAGCTCACAGGGGGCTGGGGAGACCCAGTACTTC,CASSSQGAGETQYF
TRBV4-3,TRBD1,few,TRBJ1-2,TGCGCCAGCAGCCACAATACAGGGGGCAATGGCTACACCTTC,CASSHNTGGNGYTF
TRBV9,.,.,TRBJ1-5,TGTGCCAGCAGCGTATTGGATACCAATCAGCCCCAGCATTTT,CASSVLDTNQPQHF
TRBV2,TRBD2,.,TRBJ2-3,TGTGCCAGCAGTAGGGGTGGACTAGCGGGCCCCAACCCTAGCACAGATACGCAGTATTTT,CASSRGGLAGPNPSTDTQYF
TRBV19,.,few,TRBJ1-2,TGTGCCAGTAGGCCCTGGAGGGAAAACTATGGCTACACCTTC,CASRPWRENYGYTF
TRBV5-1,TRBD1,.,TRBJ1-1,TGCGCCAGCAGCTTAGGGGGCGAGACTGAAGCTTTCTTT,CASSLGGETEAFF
TRBV4-2,.,few,TRBJ2-2,TGTGCCAGCAGCCCCACAGGGTTCGGAGGTTTCGGGGAGCTGTTTTTT,CASSPTGFGGFGELFF